A single sample is the source of the 23 T cell receptor beta chains below, sequenced in a study of siplizumab effects on memory and regulatory T cells. Produced via immunoSEQ multiplex PCR; TCRdb's table is partial and in-frame only. The top ten hold approximately 0.17% of the sample, which has some 100,000 clones, 93% seen once. The sample taken for sequencing was non-Treg CD4+ T cells sorted from blood. The receptors here all came from a human donor in good health.

The chain combines TRBV7-2 with TRBJ2-7; a weak D match, TRBD1 (6 bases). This CDR3 is built from 14 residues. The V end lost 5 bases, the J end lost 2 bases, and 13 bases lay between the germline ends. Germline values: CDR1 SGHTA, CDR2 FQGNSA. This CDR3 is CASSLGTPAYEQYF. The CDR3, as DNA: TGTGCCAGCAGCCTTGGGACACCCGCCTACGAGCAGTACTTC.

CDR3 protein: CASTPWGDGVNTEAFF. The CDR3, as DNA: TGTGCCAGTACCCCCTGGGGGGATGGGGTGAACACTGAAGCTTTCTTT. The genes are TRBV19 and TRBJ1-1, with D perhaps TRBD1 (5 bases). The CDR3 totals 16 residues. The V gene lost 7 bases and the J gene lost 0 bases, with 18 bases spanning the gap. Germline V CDR1 and CDR2: LNHDA, SQIVND (reference sequence). Combining the CDR3 with reference TRBV19 and TRBJ1-1 gives the whole variable domain DGGITQSPKYLFRKEGQNVTLSCEQNLNHDAMYWYRQDPGQGLRLIYYSQIVNDFQKGDIAEGYSVSREKKESFPLTVTSAQKNPTAFYLCASTPWGDGVNTEAFFGQGTRLTVV.

This clone occurred once. V gene TRBV25-1 combines with J gene TRBJ1-5; no firm D call. The V and J ends lost 2 bases and 7 bases respectively, with 6 bases between them. Germline values: CDR1 MGHDK, CDR2 SYGVNS. The CDR3 runs 12 residues. CDR3 residues: CASSEGLQPQHF. Written as DNA, the CDR3 is TGTGCCAGCAGTGAAGGGTTGCAGCCCCAGCATTTT.

J is TRBJ2-5 and V is TRBV15; D is possibly TRBD1 (6 bases). The CDR3 has 17 amino acids. Germline V lookup: CDR1 LNHNV, CDR2 YYDKDF (reference sequence). The V gene lost 3 bases and the J gene lost 1 base, with 18 bases spanning the gap. Here the CDR3 DNA reads TGTGCCACCAGCAGGCCCACCCCAAGGGGGTCCCAAGAGACCCAGTACTTC. Translation gives CATSRPTPRGSQETQYF. Together with reference TRBV15 and TRBJ2-5, the CDR3 gives the full variable domain: DAMVIQNPRYQVTQFGKPVTLSCSQTLNHNVMYWYQQKSSQAPKLLFHYYDKDFNNEADTPDNFQSRRPNTSFCFLDIRSPGLGDTAMYLCATSRPTPRGSQETQYFGPGTRLLVL.

This rearrangement joins TRBV5-1 to TRBJ1-2; D gene unclear. This CDR3 spans 14 amino acids. Germline assignment: CDR1 SGHRS and CDR2 YFSETQ. With 0 bases removed from V and 2 bases from J, the gap between germline ends came to 8 bases. CDR3 amino acids: CASSLGTPNYGYTF. Here the CDR3 DNA reads TGCGCCAGCAGCTTGGGCACGCCGAACTATGGCTACACCTTC.

The V call is TRBV9, the J call TRBJ2-5; TRBD2 matches at 7 bases. V was clipped by 3 bases and J by 5 bases; unmatched bases: 10. Germline CDR1 reads SGDLS; CDR2 reads YYNGEE. The CDR3 sequence is 15 residues long. CDR3 DNA: TGTGCCAGCAGCGGGGGAGGGGAGGGGTTGGAGACCCAGTACTTC. It specifies CASSGGGEGLETQYF.

This clone was seen once. V is TRBV6-5 and J is TRBJ2-7; maybe TRBD2 (6 bases). This CDR3 has 15 amino acids. Germline CDR1 and CDR2: MNHEY and SVGAGI. Deletions cut 6 bases from V and 3 bases from J, with 18 bases between. CDR3 coding DNA: TGTGCCAGCAGAATGGAGGGATTTTTAGTCTACGAGCAGTACTTC. It yields the protein CASRMEGFLVYEQYF.

The V and J genes are TRBV6-1 and TRBJ1-5, with D unclear. The CDR3 covers 16 residues. Germline lookup yields CDR1 MNHNS and CDR2 SASEGT. The V end lost 3 bases, the J end lost 2 bases, and 14 bases lay between the germline ends. The CDR3 loop is CASSDTGSRGNQPQHF. The CDR3, as DNA: TGTGCCAGCAGTGATACGGGGTCGCGGGGCAATCAGCCCCAGCATTTT.

This clone was recorded only once. The chain recombines TRBV30 with TRBJ1-2; D might be TRBD1 (6 bases). In germline, CDR1 is GTSNPN, CDR2 SVGIG (reference sequence). This CDR3 has 13 amino acids. V lost 7 bases and J lost 2, with 14 bases in between. The CDR3 coding sequence is TGTGCCTTGACGACAGGTTGGAACTATGGCTACACCTTC. As protein: CALTTGWNYGYTF.

This clone was found a few times. This same CDR3 is encoded by further DNA sequences in the sample. The chain recombines TRBV7-3 with TRBJ1-1, with D unresolved. This CDR3 is 13 amino acids long. With 0 bases removed from V and 5 bases from J, the gap between germline ends came to 7 bases. The germline V gene encodes CDR1 SGHTA and CDR2 FQGTGA. CDR3 in DNA: TGTGCCAGCAGCTTAACTGGGAGTACTGAAGCTTTCTTT. It encodes CASSLTGSTEAFF.

This clone occurred a few times. This chain connects TRBV27 to TRBJ1-6; 9 nucleotides agree with TRBD1. The ends lost 3 bases at V and 8 bases at J; junction bases unmatched: 5. Germline V lookup: CDR1 MNHEY, CDR2 SMNVEV (reference sequence). The CDR3 is made up of 15 amino acids. This CDR3 is CASSFSGTGYSPLHF. The CDR3 DNA reads TGTGCCAGCAGTTTTTCCGGGACAGGGTATTCACCCCTCCACTTT.

The CDR3 loop reads CASSLGGTVYNSPLHF. The DNA of the CDR3 is TGTGCCAGCAGCTTGGGGGGGACAGTCTATAATTCACCCCTCCACTTT. J is TRBJ1-6 and V is TRBV5-6; 7 bases align to TRBD1. Germline values: CDR1 SGHDT, CDR2 YYEEEE. The trim removed 0 bases at V and 3 bases at J, leaving 3 bases unmatched. The CDR3 is 16 residues long. The variable domain in full, with the rest retrieved from reference TRBV5-6 and TRBJ1-6, is DAGVTQSPTHLIKTRGQQVTLRCSPKSGHDTVSWYQQALGQGPQFIFQYYEEEERQRGNFPDRFSGHQFPNYSSELNVNALLLGDSALYLCASSLGGTVYNSPLHFGNGTRLTVT.

This sequence joins TRBV5-6 and TRBJ2-7; D gene unclear. There are 14 residues in the CDR3. Trimming took off 5 bases at V and 1 base at J, with 13 bases between the two ends. The V gene's germline CDR1 is SGHDT and CDR2 YYEEEE. In DNA, the CDR3 is TGTGCCAGCAGAGTCAGTGTTACATCCTACGAGCAGTACTTC. This translates into CASRVSVTSYEQYF. Supplemented by reference TRBV5-6 and TRBJ2-7, the full variable domain reads DAGVTQSPTHLIKTRGQQVTLRCSPKSGHDTVSWYQQALGQGPQFIFQYYEEEERQRGNFPDRFSGHQFPNYSSELNVNALLLGDSALYLCASRVSVTSYEQYFGPGTRLTVT.

The V call is TRBV2, the J call TRBJ1-6, with a tentative D call TRBD1 (5 bases). The germline gives CDR1 SNHLY, CDR2 FYNNEI. CDR3 length: 18 residues. Trimming shortened V by 3 bases and J by 0 bases, and 15 bases separated the two germline ends. The chain's CDR3 is CASSDRVIQSSYNSPLHF. CDR3 coding DNA: TGTGCCAGCAGTGACAGGGTTATCCAGAGCTCCTATAATTCACCCCTCCACTTT.

The chain couples TRBV27 to TRBJ1-4; D remains ambiguous. The CDR3 spans 14 residues. Trimming took 3 bases from V and 8 from J, leaving 13 bases between them. Germline CDR1 and CDR2: MNHEY and SMNVEV (reference sequence). The CDR3 region has the DNA TGTGCCAGCAGTTTTCGGGGAGGTCGGGAAAAACTGTTTTTT. It translates to CASSFRGGREKLFF. Full variable domain (rest looked up from reference TRBV27 and TRBJ1-4): EAQVTQNPRYLITVTGKKLTVTCSQNMNHEYMSWYRQDPGLGLRQIYYSMNVEVTDKGDVPEGYKVSRKEKRNFPLILESPSPNQTSLYFCASSFRGGREKLFFGSGTQLSVL.

This chain uses TRBV11-2 with TRBJ2-7, with a tentative D call TRBD2 (5 bases). V was clipped by 4 bases and J by 7 bases, with 17 bases between them. The CDR3 length is 14 residues. CDR1 and CDR2 from the germline V gene are SGHAT and FQNNGV. Written as DNA, the CDR3 is TGTGCCAGCAGCTCTCAGGCGGAATCGGGAGAGCAGTACTTC. This codes for CASSSQAESGEQYF.

The rearrangement joins TRBV4-2 to TRBJ2-3, with 9 bases matching TRBD2. J gave up 5 bases and V 1 base, and 10 bases lay outside the gene matches. The CDR3 is made up of 17 amino acids. Germline CDR1 reads LGHNA; CDR2 reads YNFKEQ. The CDR3 DNA reads as TGTGCCAGCAGCCAAGTTCAAGCGGGGGGAGGCAGAGATACGCAGTATTTT. This translates into CASSQVQAGGGRDTQYF.

The chain joins TRBV2 to TRBJ2-3; D may correspond to TRBD1 or TRBD2 (6 bases each). Germline V lookup: CDR1 SNHLY, CDR2 FYNNEI. Trimming removed 11 bases at V and 0 bases at J, with 27 bases between. The CDR3 covers 18 residues. The CDR3 here is CAPTASIRGGNSTDTQYF. The CDR3 coding sequence is TGTGCCCCAACCGCTTCGATCCGAGGGGGGAATAGCACAGATACGCAGTATTTT.

This chain uses TRBV14 with TRBJ1-2, with 7 nucleotides matching TRBD1. After removal of 1 base from V and 2 bases from J, the junction contained 4 bases not matched to a gene. The CDR3 sequence is 15 residues long. Germline CDR1 SGHDN, CDR2 FVKESK. The CDR3 nucleotides read TGTGCCAGCAGCCAAGGACAGGGATTGAACTATGGCTACACCTTC. Its translation: CASSQGQGLNYGYTF.

V usage is TRBV6-5 and J usage is TRBJ1-6, with D hard to call. The CDR3 has 14 residues. Deletions cut 6 bases from V and 3 bases from J, with 9 bases between. Germline lookup yields CDR1 MNHEY and CDR2 SVGAGI. CDR3 region: CASSAGNYNSPLHF. Here the CDR3 DNA reads TGTGCCAGCAGCGCCGGTAACTATAATTCACCCCTCCACTTT.

The CDR3 spells CASSMTTSGMNTEAFF. The CDR3 DNA reads TGTGCCAGCAGCATGACAACTTCGGGGATGAACACTGAAGCTTTCTTT. The genes are TRBV5-6 and TRBJ1-1, with no clear D. The CDR3 is 16 amino acids. Trimming took off 4 bases at V and 0 bases at J, with 16 bases between the two ends. Germline CDR1 SGHDT, CDR2 YYEEEE.

V gene TRBV29-1 combines with J gene TRBJ2-2; 7 bases are shared with TRBD2. Germline V gene lookup returns CDR1 SQVTM and CDR2 ANQGSEA. The CDR3 length is 13 residues. Trimming cost V 5 bases and J 1 base; bases outside gene matches: 1. The CDR3 nucleotides are TGCAGCGTTAAGCGGGGGAACACCGGGGAGCTGTTTTTT. Residues: CSVKRGNTGELFF.

The chain employs TRBV29-1 and TRBJ2-3; no clear D. The CDR3 runs 11 residues. The ends were cut back, 4 bases at V and 4 bases at J, with 6 bases in the middle. Per germline, CDR1 SQVTM and CDR2 ANQGSEA. CDR3 bases: TGCAGCGTTGCAGATGCAGATACGCAGTATTTT. It yields the protein CSVADADTQYF.